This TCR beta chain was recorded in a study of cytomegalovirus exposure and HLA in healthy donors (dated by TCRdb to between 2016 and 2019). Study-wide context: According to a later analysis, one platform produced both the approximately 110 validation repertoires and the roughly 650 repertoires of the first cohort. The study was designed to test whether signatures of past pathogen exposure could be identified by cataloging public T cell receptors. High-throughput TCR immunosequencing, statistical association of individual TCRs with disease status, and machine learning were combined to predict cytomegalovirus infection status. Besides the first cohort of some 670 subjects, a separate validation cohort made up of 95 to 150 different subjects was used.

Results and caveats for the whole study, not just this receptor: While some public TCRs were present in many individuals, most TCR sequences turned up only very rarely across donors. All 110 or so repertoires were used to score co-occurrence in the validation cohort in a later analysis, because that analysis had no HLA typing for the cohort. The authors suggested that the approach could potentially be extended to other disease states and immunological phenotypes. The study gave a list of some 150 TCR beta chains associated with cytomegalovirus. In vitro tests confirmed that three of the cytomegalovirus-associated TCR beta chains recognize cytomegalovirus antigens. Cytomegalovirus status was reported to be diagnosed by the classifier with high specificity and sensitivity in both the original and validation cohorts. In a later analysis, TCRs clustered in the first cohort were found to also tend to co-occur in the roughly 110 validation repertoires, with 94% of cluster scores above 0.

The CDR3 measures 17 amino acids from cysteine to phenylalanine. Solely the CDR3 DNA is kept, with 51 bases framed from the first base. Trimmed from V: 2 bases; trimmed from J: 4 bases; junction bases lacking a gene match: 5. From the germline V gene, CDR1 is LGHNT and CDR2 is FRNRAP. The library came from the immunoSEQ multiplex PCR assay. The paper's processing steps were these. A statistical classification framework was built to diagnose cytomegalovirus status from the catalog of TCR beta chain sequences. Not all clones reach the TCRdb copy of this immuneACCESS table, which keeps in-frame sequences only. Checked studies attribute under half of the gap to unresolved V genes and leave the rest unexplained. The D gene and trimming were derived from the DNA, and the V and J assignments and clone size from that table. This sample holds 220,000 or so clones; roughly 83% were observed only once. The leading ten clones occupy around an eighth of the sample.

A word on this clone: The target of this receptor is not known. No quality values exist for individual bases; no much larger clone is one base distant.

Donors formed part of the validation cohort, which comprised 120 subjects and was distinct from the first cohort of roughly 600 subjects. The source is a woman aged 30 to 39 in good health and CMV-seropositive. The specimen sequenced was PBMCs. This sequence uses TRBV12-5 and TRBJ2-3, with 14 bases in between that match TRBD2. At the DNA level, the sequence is TGTGCTAGTGGTTTGCCCTGGACTAGCGGGAGGTCAGATACGCAGTATTTT. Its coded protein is CASGLPWTSGRSDTQYF. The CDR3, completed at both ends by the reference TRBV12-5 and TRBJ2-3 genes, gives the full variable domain DARVTQTPRHKVTEMGQEVTMRCQPILGHNTVFWYRQTMMQGLELLAYFRNRAPLDDSGMPKDRFSAEMPDATLATLKIQPSEPRDSAVYFCASGLPWTSGRSDTQYFGPGTRLTVL.